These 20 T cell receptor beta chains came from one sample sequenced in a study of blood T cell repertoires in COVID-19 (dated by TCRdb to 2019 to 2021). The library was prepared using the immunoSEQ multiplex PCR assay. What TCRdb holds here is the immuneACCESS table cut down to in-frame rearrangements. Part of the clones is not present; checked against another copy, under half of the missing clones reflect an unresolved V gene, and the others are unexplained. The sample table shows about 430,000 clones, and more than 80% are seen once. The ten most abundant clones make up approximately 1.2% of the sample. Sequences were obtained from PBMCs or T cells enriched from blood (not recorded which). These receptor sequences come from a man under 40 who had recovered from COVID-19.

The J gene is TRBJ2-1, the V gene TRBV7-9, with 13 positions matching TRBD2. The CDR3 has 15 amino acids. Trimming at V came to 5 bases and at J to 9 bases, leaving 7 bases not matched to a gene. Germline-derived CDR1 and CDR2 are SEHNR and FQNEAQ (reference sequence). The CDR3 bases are TGTGCCAGCAGCCCGGGACTAGCGGGATCTCGTGAGCAGTTCTTC. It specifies CASSPGLAGSREQFF.

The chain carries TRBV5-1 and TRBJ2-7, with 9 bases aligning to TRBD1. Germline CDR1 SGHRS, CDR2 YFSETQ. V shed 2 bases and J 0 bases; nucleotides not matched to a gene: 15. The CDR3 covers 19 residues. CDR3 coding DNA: TGCGCCAGCAGCTTACCGACTTTGATTGGACAGGGGAGCTCCTACGAGCAGTACTTC. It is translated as CASSLPTLIGQGSSYEQYF.

This CDR3 is CASSLDNREYGYTF. CDR3 coding DNA: TGTGCCAGCAGCTTGGATAACAGGGAATATGGCTACACCTTC. This chain links TRBV5-5 with TRBJ1-2, with D possibly matching TRBD1 (6 bases). Trimming pared 0 bases from V and 5 bases from J, leaving 11 bases between. The CDR3 extends over 14 amino acids. CDR1 is SGHKS and CDR2 is YYEKEE in the germline V gene (reference sequence).

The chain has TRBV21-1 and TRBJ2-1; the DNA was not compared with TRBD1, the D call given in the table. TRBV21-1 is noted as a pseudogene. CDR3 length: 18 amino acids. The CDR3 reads CASSKSIGAVAGYNEQFF. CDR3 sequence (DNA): TGTGCCAGCAGCAAATCTATAGGGGCAGTAGCTGGATACAATGAGCAGTTCTTC.

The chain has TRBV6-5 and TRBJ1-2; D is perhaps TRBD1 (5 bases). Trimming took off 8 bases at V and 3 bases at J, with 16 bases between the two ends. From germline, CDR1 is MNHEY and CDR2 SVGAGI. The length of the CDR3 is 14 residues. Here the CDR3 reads CASHETGYDYGYTF. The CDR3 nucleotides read TGTGCCAGCCATGAAACAGGATACGACTATGGCTACACCTTC.

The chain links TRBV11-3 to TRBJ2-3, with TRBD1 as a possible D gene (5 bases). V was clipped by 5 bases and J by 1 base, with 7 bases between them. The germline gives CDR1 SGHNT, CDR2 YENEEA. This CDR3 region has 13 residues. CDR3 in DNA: TGTGCCAGCAGCCAAGGGGGCACAGATACGCAGTATTTT. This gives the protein CASSQGGTDTQYF.

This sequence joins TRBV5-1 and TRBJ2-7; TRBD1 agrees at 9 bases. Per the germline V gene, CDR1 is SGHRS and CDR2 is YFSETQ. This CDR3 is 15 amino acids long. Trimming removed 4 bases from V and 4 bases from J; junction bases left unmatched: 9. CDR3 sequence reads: CASSMAGTGMYEQYF. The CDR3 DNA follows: TGCGCCAGCAGCATGGCAGGGACAGGGATGTACGAGCAGTACTTC.

CDR3 sequence reads: CASSTRTSGSVSYEQYF. The DNA of the CDR3 is TGTGCCAGCAGTACCAGGACTAGCGGGAGCGTTTCCTACGAGCAGTACTTC. The chain has TRBV28 and TRBJ2-7, with 13 bases lining up with TRBD2. This CDR3 region has 17 residues. J gave up 1 base and V 5 bases, and 8 bases lay outside the gene matches. Germline CDR1 and CDR2: MDHEN and SYDVKM.

The CDR3 sequence is CASRLGAGDYGYTF. CDR3 DNA: TGTGCCAGCAGGCTTGGGGCAGGGGACTATGGCTACACCTTC. The chain links TRBV27 to TRBJ1-2; a weak D match, TRBD1 (6 bases). There are 14 residues in the CDR3. Germline V CDR1 and CDR2: MNHEY, SMNVEV (reference sequence). V was clipped by 6 bases and J by 3 bases, with 14 bases between them.

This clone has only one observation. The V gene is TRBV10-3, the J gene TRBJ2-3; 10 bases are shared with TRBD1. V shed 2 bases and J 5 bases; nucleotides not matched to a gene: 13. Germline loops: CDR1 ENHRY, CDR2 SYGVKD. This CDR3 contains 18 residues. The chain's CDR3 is CAISEPPPGTGVRDTQYF. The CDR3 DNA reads TGTGCCATCAGTGAGCCCCCACCCGGGACAGGGGTTCGAGATACGCAGTATTTT.

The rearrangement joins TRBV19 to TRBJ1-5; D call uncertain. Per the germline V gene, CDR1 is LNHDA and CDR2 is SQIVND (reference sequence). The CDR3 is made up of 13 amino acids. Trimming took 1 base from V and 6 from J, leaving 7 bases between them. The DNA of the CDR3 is TGTGCCAGTAGTATAGCGGTGCGTCAGCCCCAGCATTTT. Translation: CASSIAVRQPQHF.

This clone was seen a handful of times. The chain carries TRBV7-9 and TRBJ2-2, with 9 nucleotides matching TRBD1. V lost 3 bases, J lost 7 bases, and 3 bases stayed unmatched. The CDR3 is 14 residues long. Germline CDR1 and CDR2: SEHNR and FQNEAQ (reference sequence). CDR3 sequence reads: CASSFGTGNGELFF. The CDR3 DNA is TGTGCCAGCAGCTTTGGGACAGGGAACGGGGAGCTGTTTTTT.

Here the CDR3 reads CASSLGQGGRRAFF. The CDR3 DNA is TGTGCCAGCAGCTTAGGACAGGGGGGGAGGCGGGCTTTCTTT. The chain is built from TRBV7-2 and TRBJ1-1; 9 bases are a match to TRBD1. The CDR3 contains 14 residues. Trimming removed 1 base from V and 11 bases from J; junction bases left unmatched: 8. Germline V gives CDR1 SGHTA, CDR2 FQGNSA.

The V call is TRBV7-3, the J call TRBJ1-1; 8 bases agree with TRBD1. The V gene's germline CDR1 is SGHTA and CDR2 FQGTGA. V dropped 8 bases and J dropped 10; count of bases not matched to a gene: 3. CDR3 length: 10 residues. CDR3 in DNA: TGTGCCAGCCAGGGGGCAGGAGCTTTCTTT. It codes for CASQGAGAFF.

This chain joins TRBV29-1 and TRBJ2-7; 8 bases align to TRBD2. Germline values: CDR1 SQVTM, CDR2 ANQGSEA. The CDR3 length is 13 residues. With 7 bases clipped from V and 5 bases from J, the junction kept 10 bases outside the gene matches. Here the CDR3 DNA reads TGCAGCGCTACCGGGACTAGTACAAACGAGCAGTACTTC. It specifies CSATGTSTNEQYF.

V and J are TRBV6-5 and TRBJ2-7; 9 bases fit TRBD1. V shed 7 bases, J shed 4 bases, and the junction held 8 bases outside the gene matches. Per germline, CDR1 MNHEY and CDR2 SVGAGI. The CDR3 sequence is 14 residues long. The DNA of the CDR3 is TGTGCCAGCATGGGACAGGGCGTTTGGTACGAGCAGTACTTC. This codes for CASMGQGVWYEQYF.

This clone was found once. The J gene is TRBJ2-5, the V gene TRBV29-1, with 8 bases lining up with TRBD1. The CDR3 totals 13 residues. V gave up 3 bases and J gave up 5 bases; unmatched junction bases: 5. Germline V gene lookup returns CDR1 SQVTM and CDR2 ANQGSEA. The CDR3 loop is CSVDRGRGETQYF. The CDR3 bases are TGCAGCGTTGACAGGGGGCGCGGGGAGACCCAGTACTTC.

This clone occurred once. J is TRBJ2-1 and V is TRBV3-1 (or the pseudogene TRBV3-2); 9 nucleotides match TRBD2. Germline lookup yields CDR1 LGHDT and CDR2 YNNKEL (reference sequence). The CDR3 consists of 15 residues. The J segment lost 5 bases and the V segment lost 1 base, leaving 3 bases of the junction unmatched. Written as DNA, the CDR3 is TGTGCCAGCAGCCAAGTTCGACTAGCGGACAATGAGCAGTTCTTC. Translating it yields CASSQVRLADNEQFF.

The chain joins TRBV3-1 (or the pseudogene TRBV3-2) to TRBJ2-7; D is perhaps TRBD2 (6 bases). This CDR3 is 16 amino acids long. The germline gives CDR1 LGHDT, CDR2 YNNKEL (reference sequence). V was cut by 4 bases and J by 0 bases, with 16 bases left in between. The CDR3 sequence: CASSPSVSGSSYEQYF. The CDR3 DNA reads TGTGCCAGCAGCCCATCCGTATCCGGGAGCTCCTACGAGCAGTACTTC.

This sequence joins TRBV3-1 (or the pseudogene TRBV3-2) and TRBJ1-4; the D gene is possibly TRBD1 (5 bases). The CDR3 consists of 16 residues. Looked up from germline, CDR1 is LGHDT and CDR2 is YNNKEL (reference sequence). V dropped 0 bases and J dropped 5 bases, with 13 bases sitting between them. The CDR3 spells CASSQESRQRNEKLFF. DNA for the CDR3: TGTGCCAGCAGCCAAGAATCAAGACAGAGGAATGAAAAACTGTTTTTT.